This T cell receptor beta chain was sequenced in a study of cytomegalovirus exposure and HLA in healthy donors (dated by TCRdb to the late 2010s). Background on the whole study: In an earlier analysis of some 610 of the donors, about 270 Gb of sequence data and 120 million or so unique TCR beta sequences from about 179 million T cells were reported. To predict cytomegalovirus infection status, the study combined high-throughput TCR immunosequencing, statistical association of individual TCRs with disease status, and machine learning. About 310 gigabases of sequencing data and approximately 93 million unique TCR sequences were included in an early release covering 550 to 650 HLA-typed donors. HLA typing included class I and class II loci at four-digit resolution. Donor age, sex, ethnicity and CMV serostatus were collected together with the repertoire data. In a later genetic analysis, genome-wide SNP genotypes for about three fifths of the 666 donors were used, and that subset was treated as a discovery cohort. Using immunosequencing, the study profiled T cell repertoires from around 670 subjects and related those repertoires to cytomegalovirus serostatus. Because of strong linkage in the cohort, a handful of DR-DQ haplotypes were treated as single units for association and clustering. The aim of the study was to test whether cataloging public T cell receptors could identify signatures of past pathogen exposure. The genetic ancestry cluster associated with self-reported Caucasian donors included around four fifths of the approximately 410 genotyped donors. The number of donors typed differed by locus, with 629-630 for A, B, C, DRB1 and DQB1, roughly 520 for DQA1, about 610 for DPA1, and approximately 470 for DPB1. Every discovery cohort repertoire had been produced on one sequencing platform. An earlier analysis of roughly 600 of the donors used high-throughput TCR beta sequencing to judge whether each TCR beta V gene segment behaved as functional or pseudogenic. On average, roughly 250,000 unique TCR beta nucleotide sequences were sequenced per donor among roughly 430 genotyped donors of the cohort, with roughly 18% of those sequences being non-productive. A separate validation cohort of 90 to 150 different subjects was used in addition to the roughly 620-subject first cohort. A later analysis re-examined previously published TCR beta repertoires from about 700 donors and added high-resolution HLA genotyping to investigate patterns of TCR occurrence. The later analysis used no new phenotypic data to find candidate immune exposures, relying instead on TCR beta sequences and their occurrence across donors.

Library preparation was by the immunoSEQ multiplex PCR assay. The multiplex PCR relied on a mix of 60 forward primers for TCR Vbeta segments and 13 reverse primers for TCR Jbeta segments. The CDR3 region of rearranged TCR beta genes was amplified from genomic DNA with a multiplex PCR assay. The Illumina HiSeq System was used to sequence the amplified TCR beta libraries as 87-base-pair reads. In the original analysis: Across the roughly 640 repertoires, a later analysis counted some 80 million unique TCR beta chains, approximately 12 million of which were shared by at least two donors. Raw reads were error-corrected and collapsed into unique sequences with a nearest-neighbor algorithm that merged closely related sequences to remove PCR and sequencing errors. V, D and J gene segments were assigned by aligning CDR3 sequences to IMGT reference sequences. For a sequence to be retained, a match of at least six nucleotides was required to both a V gene segment and a J gene segment. A rearrangement was called productive if the CDR3 had no stop codons and remained in frame with V and J, and every other rearrangement was called non-productive. CDR3 was defined according to IMGT convention as the region running from the second conserved V-encoded cysteine to the conserved J-encoded phenylalanine. In an earlier analysis of 587 of the donors, sequences lacking an unambiguous match to a single V gene segment were excluded. An earlier analysis of around 600 of the donors classified V segments as functional when productive rearrangements were above 56.7% and as segregating when the standard deviation between donors was above 5%. A statistical classification framework was developed to diagnose cytomegalovirus status using the catalog of TCR beta chain sequences. V and J gene assignment, in a later analysis, came from comparing TCR nucleotide sequences with IMGT/GENE-DB human TR gene sequences. A later analysis assigned CDR3 sequences and most-parsimonious VDJ recombination scenarios with the TCRdist pipeline. In a later analysis, each TCR beta chain was defined by its CDR3 amino acid sequence together with its V-gene family, and reads without a unique V-gene family were excluded. To address suspected cross-contamination and a sequencing artifact, a later analysis removed over 500 highly shared, low-generation-probability nucleotide sequences. A later analysis calculated a clonal expansion index for each public chain from normalized within-repertoire ranks of inferred template counts. A later analysis computed generation probabilities with a VDJ recombination model fitted to out-of-frame rearrangements, and checked the results against IGoR. A later analysis scored TCR-TCR, TCR-HLA and TCR-CMV co-occurrence with hypergeometric tests, applying a repertoire-size bias correction to TCR pairs. False discovery rates were estimated in a later analysis by permuting HLA or CMV assignments 20 times. A later analysis grouped co-occurring TCRs with DBSCAN, adding TCRdist sequence similarity when clustering within HLA-allele-positive subsets. Repertoires with fewer than 30,000 or more than 120,000 public chains were left out of co-occurrence clustering, as were a handful of repertoires with anomalous nucleotide sharing. TCRdb holds this immuneACCESS table with in-frame rearrangements only. Some clones are missing; in checked studies, unresolved V genes explain under half, and the rest has no known cause. V and J calls and clone size come straight from that table; D and trimming were deduced from the DNA. The sample yields about 140,000 clones; roughly 82% were counted once. In total, the top ten clones hold roughly 3.2% of the sample.

The cohort consisted of some 670 healthy bone marrow donors. At the time of sampling, all cohort members were nominally healthy, though unrecorded immune exposures were likely present. The donor tested CMV seropositive, placing the donor among the approximately 310 seropositive members of the cohort. Each donor provided a peripheral blood sample, and peripheral blood mononuclear cells were used for TCR beta sequencing. The Qiagen DNeasy Blood Extraction Kit was used to extract genomic DNA from the blood cell samples. Paper-wide results and their limitations: According to the authors, the approach could potentially be generalized to other disease states and immunological phenotypes. Because counts were too low, some 16 rarely observed V segments, including chromosome 9 orphons, were excluded from the earlier analysis of roughly 580 of the donors. In a later genetic analysis, fewer N-insertions in productive TCRs were reported among donors in an Asian-associated ancestry cluster than the approximately 710-donor mean. When HLA alleles, especially DR and DQ, strongly co-occurred, attributing TCR associations to individual alleles was difficult. The cohort was sequenced for TCR beta chains only, and without alpha or paired-chain data the features that could be detected were limited. Correlated functional status among segregating V segments might be attributable to linkage disequilibrium, but an unknown experimental factor could not be ruled out. An earlier analysis of approximately 530 of the donors showed that most TCR beta V segments appeared in productive rearrangements either about 87% or about 30% of the time, which broadly matched IMGT annotations. CMV serostatus was the only immune exposure information available for the cohort. An association between a missense DCLRE1C variant and V-gene and J-gene trimming of TCR beta chains was found in a later genetic analysis and replicated in an independent cohort. The presence/absence analyses assumed that sequencing depth was roughly uniform across donors, and that assumption may not be true. The study listed 150 to 200 TCR beta chains as associated with cytomegalovirus. In a later analysis, around 17,000 TCR beta sequences were associated with specific HLA alleles at a false discovery rate of 0.05. A later analysis found that HLA-associated TCR beta chains were more clonally expanded and had lower generation probabilities than equally common non-associated chains. Several of the top co-occurrence clusters appeared to be linked to parvovirus B19, influenza, CMV and Epstein-Barr virus, according to a later analysis. In a later analysis, the rate of TCR association differed among HLA loci, with DRB1 alleles having the most associated TCRs and HLA-C alleles having the fewest. Across donors, most TCR sequences were observed very rarely, whereas some public TCRs were present in many individuals. In a later analysis, most CMV-associated TCR beta chains were found to appear HLA-restricted, with HLA associations seemingly driven largely by CMV exposure. A further reported finding was that TCR beta sequences accurately predicted the HLA-A and HLA-B alleles for most subjects in the first cohort. The 87-base-pair reads could not distinguish some IMGT-functional V segments, including TRBV6-2 and TRBV6-3, so those segments were excluded. A cluster of highly shared sequence variants was judged likely to be a technical artifact of the sequencing pipeline. HLA typing was unavailable for some donors at each locus, so association tests used only the typed subset. In vitro tests confirmed that a few of the cytomegalovirus-associated TCR beta chains recognize cytomegalovirus antigens. In both the original and validation cohorts, the classifier was reported to diagnose cytomegalovirus status with high specificity and sensitivity.

CDR1 and CDR2 are drawn from the germline V gene (reference sequence): LNHNV, YYDKDF. Trimming takes 7 bases off V and 7 bases off J; junction bases not matched to a gene: 10. Spanning cysteine to phenylalanine, the CDR3 consists of 13 amino acids. The sequence is cut down to CDR3 DNA, 39 bases in frame from base 1. Turning to this clone: This receptor's antigen is unknown. Per-nucleotide qualities are absent, and no much larger clonotype sits a single base away.

This TCR came from a man between 18 and 35 years old in good health and CMV-seropositive. Sequences were obtained from PBMCs. This sequence uses TRBV15 and TRBJ2-7; 7 bases in the middle match TRBD2. The CDR3 corresponds to CATMGGSSGEQYF. The nucleotide sequence reads TGTGCCACCATGGGCGGGAGTTCTGGGGAGCAGTACTTC.